The clone carrying this T cell receptor beta chain was detected only a few times. Its antigen remains unidentified. This sample was taken from a study of shared clonotypes between healthy human individuals. Regarding the study as a whole: Estimated richness values were generally larger in naive subsets than in memory subsets.

CD8 memory merged CD45RO+ with CCR7-negative CD45RA+ TemRA cells. Sequencing was at deep level. Using immunoSEQ multiplex PCR, the repertoire was profiled, and TCRdb retains in-frame clones only, with some absent. The sample has some 690,000 clones; 90% are singletons. Trimming took off 0 bases at V and 6 bases at J, with 8 bases between the two ends. Germline V gene sequence: CDR1 LGHNT, CDR2 FRNRAP. CDR3 length: 13 amino acids. The source of this sequence is a man younger than 30 in good health. Some clones in this sample may be carry-over from other donors' samples. Sequenced: memory CD8+ T cells from PBMCs. As to subset: CD45RO+ cells pooled with CCR7-negative TemRA cells. The chain uses TRBV12-5 and TRBJ1-1, with D perhaps matching TRBD1 (5 bases). CDR3 in amino acids: CASGLVGDAEAFF. DNA for the CDR3: TGTGCTAGTGGTTTGGTAGGGGACGCTGAAGCTTTCTTT.